Detailed here is one T cell receptor beta chain. This clonotype came up a few times. The target of this receptor is not known. No base quality values were provided; no much bigger clone lies one nucleotide off. Ficoll-Paque density gradient centrifugation was used to isolate PBMCs. V ends up 8 bases short and J 3 bases short, with an unmatched junction base count of 14. CDR1 and CDR2 were assigned from the germline V gene as MGHDK and SYGVNS. CDR3 length: 16 amino acids, cysteine to phenylalanine. Only the CDR3 DNA is retained, 48 bases long and in frame from the first base. The sample comes from a study of T-cell memory formation after mild COVID-19 (dated by TCRdb to about 2021). For the wider study: TCR sequence clusters from the two donors were largely donor specific. Longitudinal TCRalpha and TCRbeta repertoire sequencing tracked T-cell clones expanding and contracting after mild COVID-19 in two donors. Two young, previously healthy adult volunteers, one female and one male, were included in the cohort.

The sequencer listed for this sample is Illumina NovaSeq 6000. cDNA libraries for TCRalpha and TCRbeta were prepared by 5'RACE using constant-segment primers, with sample barcodes and unique molecular identifiers added. Trizol reagent was used to extract RNA from every sample. Library amplification was performed in two PCR steps, and a second sample barcode and Illumina TruSeq adapters were introduced in the second step. Sequencing of the libraries was done on an Illumina NovaSeq, producing 2 x 150 bp paired-end reads. The original methods were these. With migec v1.2.7, reads were demultiplexed and then collapsed into UMI-guided consensus sequences. Using mixcr v2.1.11, the UMI consensuses were aligned to TRA and TRB V and J templates and assembled into clonotypes. Clonotypes were classified as expanded or contracted when called significant by both edgeR and NoisET, with noise models trained on biological replicates. For edgeR calls, a false discovery rate-adjusted p below 0.01 and a log2 fold-change threshold of 1 were applied. PCA with hierarchical clustering of max-normalized trajectories of the 1000 most abundant clonotypes was used as exploratory dynamics analysis. Each responding clone was given a CD4 or CD8 phenotype based on the CD4+ and CD8+ repertoires, which had been sequenced separately. Using fastp trimming at Q25 and MiXCR clonotype assembly, TCRdb reanalyzed the public sequencing data and kept in-frame beta chains. Entries are consolidated by CDR3 protein sequence, retaining the most common genes and DNA. The authors' filters were not applied to this entry. This sample gives approximately 240,000 distinct CDR3 sequences in total; over 15% of them show up just once. Around 3.8% of the sample is taken by the ten largest.

What the research found in general, with its limitations: The detection of some responding clones in pre-infection memory suggests that pre-existing cross-reactive memory T cells joined the SARS-CoV-2 response. From day 15 to 85, contracting clones showed balanced CD4/CD8 phenotypes, whereas a second wave of clones that expanded from day 15 to 37 leaned towards CD4+. Contracting CD4+ clones were located mainly in the CM and EM memory subsets, whereas CD8+ clones were found to be enriched in EMRA. Only a couple of mild cases were covered by the study, and larger cohorts that include severe cases with pre-infection samples were considered necessary. SARS-CoV-2 specificity was not confirmed for the second-wave clones peaking on day 37.

The sample consisted of PBMCs or a T cell subset sorted from them (not recorded which). The sequence links TRBV25-1 to TRBJ2-3, with TRBD1 matching 7 junction bases. This TCR came from a man between 18 and 29 years old who had mild COVID-19 (a few samples of this study predate the infection). The sample titles of this study are shuffled in the database, so cell type and time point are left out; the donor was told from shared clones. The nucleotides are TGTGCCAGCCGGCCATCAAGGGGACAGAAGACAGATACGCAGTATTTT. Protein translation: CASRPSRGQKTDTQYF. Where the CDR3 stops, the reference TRBV25-1 and TRBJ2-3 genes take over; the full variable domain is EADIYQTPRYLVIGTGKKITLECSQTMGHDKMYWYQQDPGMELHLIHYSYGVNSTEKGDLSSESTVSRIRTEHFPLTLESARPSHTSQYLCASRPSRGQKTDTQYFGPGTRLTVL.